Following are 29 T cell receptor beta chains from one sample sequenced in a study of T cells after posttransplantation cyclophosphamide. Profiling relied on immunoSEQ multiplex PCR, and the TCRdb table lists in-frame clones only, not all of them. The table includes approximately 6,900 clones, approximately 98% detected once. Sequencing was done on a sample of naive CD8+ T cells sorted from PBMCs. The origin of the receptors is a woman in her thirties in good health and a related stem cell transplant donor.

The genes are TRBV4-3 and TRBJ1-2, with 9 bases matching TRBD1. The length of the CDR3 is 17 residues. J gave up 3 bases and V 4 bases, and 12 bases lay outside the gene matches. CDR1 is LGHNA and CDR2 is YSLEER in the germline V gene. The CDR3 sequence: CASSPAGTGMFDYGYTF. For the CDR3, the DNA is TGCGCCAGCAGCCCGGCCGGGACAGGGATGTTCGACTATGGCTACACCTTC.

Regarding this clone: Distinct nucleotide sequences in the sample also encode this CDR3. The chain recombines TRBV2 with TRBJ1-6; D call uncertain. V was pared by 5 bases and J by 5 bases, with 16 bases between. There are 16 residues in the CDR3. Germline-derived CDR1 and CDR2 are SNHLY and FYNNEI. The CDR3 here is CASSPAGSHNNSPLHF. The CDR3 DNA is TGTGCCAGCAGTCCCGCAGGCTCCCATAATAATTCACCCCTCCACTTT.

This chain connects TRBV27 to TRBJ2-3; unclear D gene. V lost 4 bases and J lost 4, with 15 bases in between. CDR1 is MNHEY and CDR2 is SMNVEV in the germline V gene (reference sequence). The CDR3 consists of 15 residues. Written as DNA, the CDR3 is TGTGCCAGCAGTTCCCCCTCGGGTAGGCCAGATACGCAGTATTTT. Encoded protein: CASSSPSGRPDTQYF.

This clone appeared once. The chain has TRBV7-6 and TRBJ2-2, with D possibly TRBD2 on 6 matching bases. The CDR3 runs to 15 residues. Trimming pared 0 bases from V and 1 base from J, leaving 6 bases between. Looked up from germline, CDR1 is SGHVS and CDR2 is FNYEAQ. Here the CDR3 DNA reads TGTGCCAGCAGCTTAGCCGGGGGGAACACCGGGGAGCTGTTTTTT. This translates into CASSLAGGNTGELFF.

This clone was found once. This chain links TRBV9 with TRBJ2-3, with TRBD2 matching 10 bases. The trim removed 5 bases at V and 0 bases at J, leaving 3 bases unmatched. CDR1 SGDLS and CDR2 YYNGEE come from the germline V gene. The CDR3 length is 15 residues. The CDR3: CASRRLAGSTDTQYF. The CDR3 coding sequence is TGTGCCAGCAGACGACTAGCGGGTAGCACAGATACGCAGTATTTT.

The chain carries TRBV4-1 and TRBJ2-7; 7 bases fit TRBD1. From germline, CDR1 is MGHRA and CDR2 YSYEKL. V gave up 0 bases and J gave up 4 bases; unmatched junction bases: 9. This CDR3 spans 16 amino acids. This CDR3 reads CASSQEFGTASYEQYF. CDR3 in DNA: TGCGCCAGCAGCCAAGAGTTTGGGACAGCTTCATACGAGCAGTACTTC.

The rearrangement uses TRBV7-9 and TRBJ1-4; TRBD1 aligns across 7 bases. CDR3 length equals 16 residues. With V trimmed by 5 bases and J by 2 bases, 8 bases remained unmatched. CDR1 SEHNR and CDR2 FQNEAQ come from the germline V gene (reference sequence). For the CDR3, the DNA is TGTGCCAGCAGCCTGACAGGGTTCGGGACTAATGAAAAACTGTTTTTT. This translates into CASSLTGFGTNEKLFF.

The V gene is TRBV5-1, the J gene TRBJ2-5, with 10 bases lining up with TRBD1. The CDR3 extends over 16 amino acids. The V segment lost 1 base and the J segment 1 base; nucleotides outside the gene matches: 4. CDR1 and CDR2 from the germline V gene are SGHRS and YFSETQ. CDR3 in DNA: TGCGCCAGCAGCTTGATAGGGACAGGGGCCCAAGAGACCCAGTACTTC. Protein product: CASSLIGTGAQETQYF. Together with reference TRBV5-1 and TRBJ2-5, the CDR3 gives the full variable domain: KAGVTQTPRYLIKTRGQQVTLSCSPISGHRSVSWYQQTPGQGLQFLFEYFSETQRNKGNFPGRFSGRQFSNSRSEMNVSTLELGDSALYLCASSLIGTGAQETQYFGPGTRLLVL.

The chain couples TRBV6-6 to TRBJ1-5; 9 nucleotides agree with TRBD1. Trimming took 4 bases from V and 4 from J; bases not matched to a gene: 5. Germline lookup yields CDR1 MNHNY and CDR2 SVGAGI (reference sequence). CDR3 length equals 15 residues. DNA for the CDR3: TGTGCCAGCAGTTCACAGGGGGCTGGAAATCAGCCCCAGCATTTT. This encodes CASSSQGAGNQPQHF.

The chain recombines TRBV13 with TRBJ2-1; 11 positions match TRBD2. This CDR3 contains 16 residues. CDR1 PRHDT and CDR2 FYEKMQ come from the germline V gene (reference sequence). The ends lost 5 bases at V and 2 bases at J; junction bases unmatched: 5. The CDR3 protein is CASSPSSGGPYNEQFF. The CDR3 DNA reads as TGTGCCAGCAGCCCCTCTAGCGGGGGGCCCTACAATGAGCAGTTCTTC.

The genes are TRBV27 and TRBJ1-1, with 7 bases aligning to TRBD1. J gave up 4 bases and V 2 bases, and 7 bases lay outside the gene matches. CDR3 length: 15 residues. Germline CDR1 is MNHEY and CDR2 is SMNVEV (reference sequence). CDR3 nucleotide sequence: TGTGCCAGCAGTTTAGGACGACAGGGTAGCACTGAAGCTTTCTTT. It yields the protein CASSLGRQGSTEAFF.

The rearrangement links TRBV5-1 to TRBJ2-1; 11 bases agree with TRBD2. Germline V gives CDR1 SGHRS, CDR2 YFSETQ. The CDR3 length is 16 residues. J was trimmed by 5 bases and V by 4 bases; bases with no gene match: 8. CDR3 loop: CASSTLLAGADNEQFF. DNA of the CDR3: TGCGCCAGCAGCACCTTACTAGCGGGAGCCGACAATGAGCAGTTCTTC. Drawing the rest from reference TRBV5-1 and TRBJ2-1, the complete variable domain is KAGVTQTPRYLIKTRGQQVTLSCSPISGHRSVSWYQQTPGQGLQFLFEYFSETQRNKGNFPGRFSGRQFSNSRSEMNVSTLELGDSALYLCASSTLLAGADNEQFFGPGTRLTVL.

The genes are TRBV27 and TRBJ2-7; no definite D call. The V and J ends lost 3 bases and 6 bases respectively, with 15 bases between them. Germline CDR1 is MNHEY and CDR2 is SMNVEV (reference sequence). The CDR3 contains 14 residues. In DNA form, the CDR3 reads TGTGCCAGCAGTTTTGACCCACAGTCCCGCGAGCAGTACTTC. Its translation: CASSFDPQSREQYF.

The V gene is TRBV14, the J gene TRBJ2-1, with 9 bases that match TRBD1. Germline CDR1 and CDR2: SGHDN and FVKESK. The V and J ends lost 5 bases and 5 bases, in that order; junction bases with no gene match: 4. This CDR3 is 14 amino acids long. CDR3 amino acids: CASSSGTGNNEQFF. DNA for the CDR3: TGTGCCAGCAGCTCCGGGACAGGGAACAATGAGCAGTTCTTC. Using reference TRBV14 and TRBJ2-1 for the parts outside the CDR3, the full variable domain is EAGVTQFPSHSVIEKGQTVTLRCDPISGHDNLYWYRRVMGKEIKFLLHFVKESKQDESGMPNNRFLAERTGGTYSTLKVQPAELEDSGVYFCASSSGTGNNEQFFGPGTRLTVL.

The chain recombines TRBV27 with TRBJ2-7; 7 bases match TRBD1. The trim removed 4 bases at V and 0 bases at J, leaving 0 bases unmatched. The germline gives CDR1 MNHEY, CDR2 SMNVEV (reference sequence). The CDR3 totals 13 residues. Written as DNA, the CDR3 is TGTGCCAGCAGTTGGGACAGCTCCTACGAGCAGTACTTC. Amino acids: CASSWDSSYEQYF.

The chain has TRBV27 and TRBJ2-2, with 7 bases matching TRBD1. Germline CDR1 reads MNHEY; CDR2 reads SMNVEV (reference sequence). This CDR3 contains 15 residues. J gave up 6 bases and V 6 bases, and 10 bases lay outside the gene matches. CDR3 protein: CASRPRTGDAGELFF. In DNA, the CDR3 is TGTGCCAGCAGACCAAGGACAGGTGACGCCGGGGAGCTGTTTTTT.

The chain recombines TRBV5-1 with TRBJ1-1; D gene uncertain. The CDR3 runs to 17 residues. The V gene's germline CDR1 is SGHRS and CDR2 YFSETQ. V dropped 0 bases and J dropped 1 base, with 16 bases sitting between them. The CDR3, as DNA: TGCGCCAGCAGCTTGGCCCCGAGGGATGTAGGGAACACTGAAGCTTTCTTT. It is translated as CASSLAPRDVGNTEAFF.

DNA for the CDR3: TGCGCCAGCAGGCATACAGGCCTAGAGAACACTGAAGCTTTCTTT. This translates into CASRHTGLENTEAFF. This chain connects TRBV5-1 to TRBJ1-1; perhaps TRBD1 as D (5 bases). Germline CDR1 SGHRS, CDR2 YFSETQ. The CDR3 consists of 15 residues. Trimming cost V 5 bases and J 1 base, with 15 bases left between them.

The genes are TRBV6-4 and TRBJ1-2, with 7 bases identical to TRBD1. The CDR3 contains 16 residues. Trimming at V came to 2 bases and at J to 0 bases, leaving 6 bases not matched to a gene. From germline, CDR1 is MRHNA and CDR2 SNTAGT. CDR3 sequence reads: CASSDVVGQPNYGYTF. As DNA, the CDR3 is TGTGCCAGCAGTGACGTTGTGGGACAGCCTAACTATGGCTACACCTTC.

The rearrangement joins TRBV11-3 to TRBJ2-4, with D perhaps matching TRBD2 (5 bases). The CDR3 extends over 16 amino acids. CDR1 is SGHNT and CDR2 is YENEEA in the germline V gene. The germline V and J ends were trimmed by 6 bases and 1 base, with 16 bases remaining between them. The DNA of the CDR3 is TGTGCCAGCAGTGAGAATGCGGGTCAGGCCAAAAACATTCAGTACTTC. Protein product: CASSENAGQAKNIQYF.

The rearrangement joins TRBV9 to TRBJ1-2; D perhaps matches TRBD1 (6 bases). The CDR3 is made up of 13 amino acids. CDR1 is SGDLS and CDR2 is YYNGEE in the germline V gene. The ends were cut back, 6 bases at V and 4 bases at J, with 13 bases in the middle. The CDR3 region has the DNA TGTGCCAGCACCGACCTGGGGGCCTATGGCTACACCTTC. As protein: CASTDLGAYGYTF.

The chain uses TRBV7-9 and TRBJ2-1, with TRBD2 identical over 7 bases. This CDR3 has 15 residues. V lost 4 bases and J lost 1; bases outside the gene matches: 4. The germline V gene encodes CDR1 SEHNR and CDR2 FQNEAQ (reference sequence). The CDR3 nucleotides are TGTGCCAGCAGCTCGAGCGGGGAGTCCTACAATGAGCAGTTCTTC. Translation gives CASSSSGESYNEQFF.

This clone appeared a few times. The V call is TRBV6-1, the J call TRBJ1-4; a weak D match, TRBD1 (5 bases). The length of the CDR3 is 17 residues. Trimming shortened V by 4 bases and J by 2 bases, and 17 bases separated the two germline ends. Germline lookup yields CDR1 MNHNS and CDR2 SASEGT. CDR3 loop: CASSGTPDVRTNEKLFF. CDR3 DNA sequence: TGTGCCAGCAGTGGGACACCCGACGTTCGCACTAATGAAAAACTGTTTTTT.

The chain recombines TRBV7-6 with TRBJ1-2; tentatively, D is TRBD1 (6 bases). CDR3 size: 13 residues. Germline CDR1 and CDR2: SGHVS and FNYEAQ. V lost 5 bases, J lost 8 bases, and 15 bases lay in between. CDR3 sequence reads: CASSEDTTGGYTF. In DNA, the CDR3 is TGTGCCAGCAGCGAAGACACAACAGGGGGCTACACCTTC.

The CDR3 sequence is CASSLVTSGLVDTQYF. CDR3 in DNA: TGTGCCAGCAGCTTAGTGACTAGCGGGTTGGTGGATACGCAGTATTTT. The chain carries TRBV7-8 and TRBJ2-3; 10 nucleotides align to TRBD2. The CDR3 is made up of 16 amino acids. V trimming: 1 base; J trimming: 6 bases; junction bases outside the gene matches: 7. Germline V gene sequence: CDR1 SGHVS, CDR2 FQNEAQ.

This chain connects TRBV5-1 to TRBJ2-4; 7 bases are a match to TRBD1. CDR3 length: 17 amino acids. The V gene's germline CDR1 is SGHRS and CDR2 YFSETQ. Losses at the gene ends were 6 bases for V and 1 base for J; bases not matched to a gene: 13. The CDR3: CASNTGDGLTAKNIQYF. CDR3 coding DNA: TGCGCCAGCAACACAGGGGACGGGTTAACGGCCAAAAACATTCAGTACTTC.

The CDR3 protein is CASSTLTGDYGYTF. CDR3 DNA: TGTGCCAGTAGTACGCTGACAGGGGACTATGGCTACACCTTC. The J gene is TRBJ1-2, the V gene TRBV19; 8 bases align to TRBD1. Germline CDR1 and CDR2: LNHDA and SQIVND (reference sequence). Unmatched junction bases numbered 4, after V lost 4 bases and J lost 3 bases. This CDR3 has 14 amino acids.

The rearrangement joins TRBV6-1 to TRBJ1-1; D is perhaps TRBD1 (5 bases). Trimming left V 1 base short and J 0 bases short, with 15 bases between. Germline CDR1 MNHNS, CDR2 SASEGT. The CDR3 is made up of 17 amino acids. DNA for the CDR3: TGTGCCAGCAGTGAAGGGCCAGGGTTTCGGTTGAACACTGAAGCTTTCTTT. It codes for CASSEGPGFRLNTEAFF.

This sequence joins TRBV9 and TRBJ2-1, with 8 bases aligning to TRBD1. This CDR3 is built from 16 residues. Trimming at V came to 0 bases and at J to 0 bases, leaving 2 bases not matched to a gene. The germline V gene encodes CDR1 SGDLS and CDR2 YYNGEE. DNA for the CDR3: TGTGCCAGCAGCGTAGGCGGGACAGGCTCCTACAATGAGCAGTTCTTC. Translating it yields CASSVGGTGSYNEQFF.